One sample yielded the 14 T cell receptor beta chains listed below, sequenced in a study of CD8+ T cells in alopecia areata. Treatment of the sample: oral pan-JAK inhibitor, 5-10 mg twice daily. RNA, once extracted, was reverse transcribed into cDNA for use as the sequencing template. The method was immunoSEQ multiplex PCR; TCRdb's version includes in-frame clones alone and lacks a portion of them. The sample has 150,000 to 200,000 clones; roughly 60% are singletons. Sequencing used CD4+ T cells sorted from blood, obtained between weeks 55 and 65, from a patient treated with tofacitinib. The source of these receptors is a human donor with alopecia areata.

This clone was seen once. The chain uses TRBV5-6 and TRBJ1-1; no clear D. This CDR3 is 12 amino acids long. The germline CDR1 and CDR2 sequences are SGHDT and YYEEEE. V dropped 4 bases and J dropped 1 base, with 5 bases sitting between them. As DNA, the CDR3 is TGTGCCAGCAGCCATCGGAACACTGAAGCTTTCTTT. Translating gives CASSHRNTEAFF.

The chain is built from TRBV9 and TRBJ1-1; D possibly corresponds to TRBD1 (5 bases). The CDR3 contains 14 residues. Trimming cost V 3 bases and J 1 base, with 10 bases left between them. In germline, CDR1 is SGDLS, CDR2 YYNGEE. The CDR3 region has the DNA TGTGCCAGCAGCGCAAGAACAGGGAACACTGAAGCTTTCTTT. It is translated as CASSARTGNTEAFF.

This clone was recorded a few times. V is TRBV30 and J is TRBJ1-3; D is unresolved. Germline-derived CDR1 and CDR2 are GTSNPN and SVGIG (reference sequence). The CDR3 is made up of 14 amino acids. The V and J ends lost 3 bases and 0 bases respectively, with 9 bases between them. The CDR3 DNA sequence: TGTGCCTGGAGCCGAGGTCGCTCTGGAAACACCATATATTTT. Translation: CAWSRGRSGNTIYF.

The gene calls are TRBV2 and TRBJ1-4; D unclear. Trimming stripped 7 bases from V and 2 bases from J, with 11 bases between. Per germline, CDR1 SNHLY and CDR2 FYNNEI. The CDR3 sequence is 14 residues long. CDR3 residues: CASTAARTNEKLFF. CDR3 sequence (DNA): TGTGCCAGCACGGCGGCAAGGACTAATGAAAAACTGTTTTTT.

The chain's CDR3 is CAWSRQGEAFF. The CDR3 region has the DNA TGTGCCTGGAGCCGACAGGGTGAAGCTTTCTTT. This chain links TRBV30 with TRBJ1-1, with TRBD1 matching over 7 bases. J gave up 7 bases and V 3 bases, and 2 bases lay outside the gene matches. Germline CDR1 reads GTSNPN; CDR2 reads SVGIG (reference sequence). This CDR3 comprises 11 residues. The entire variable domain, with the rest obtained from reference TRBV30 and TRBJ1-1, is as follows: SQTIHQWPATLVQPVGSPLSLECTVEGTSNPNLYWYRQAAGRGLQLLFYSVGIGQISSEVPQNLSASRPQDRQFILSSKKLLLSDSGFYLCAWSRQGEAFFGQGTRLTVV.

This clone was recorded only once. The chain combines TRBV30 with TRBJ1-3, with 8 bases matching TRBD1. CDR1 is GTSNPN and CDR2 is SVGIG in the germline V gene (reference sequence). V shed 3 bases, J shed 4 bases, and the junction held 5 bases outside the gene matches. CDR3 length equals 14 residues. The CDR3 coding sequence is TGTGCCTGGAGCCCGGACAGGGTGGGAAACACCATATATTTT. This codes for CAWSPDRVGNTIYF.

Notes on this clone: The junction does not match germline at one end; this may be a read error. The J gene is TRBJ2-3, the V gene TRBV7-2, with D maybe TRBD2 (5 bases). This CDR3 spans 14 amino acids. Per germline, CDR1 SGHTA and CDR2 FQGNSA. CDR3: CASSLAPGTDTQYF. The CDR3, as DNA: TGTGCCAGCAGCCTAGCTCCCGGCACAGATACGCAGTATTTT.

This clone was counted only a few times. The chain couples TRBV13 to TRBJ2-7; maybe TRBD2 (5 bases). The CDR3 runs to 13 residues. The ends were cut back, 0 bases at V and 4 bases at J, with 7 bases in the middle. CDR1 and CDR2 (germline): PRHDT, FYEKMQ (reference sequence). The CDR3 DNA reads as TGTGCCAGCAGCTTAGGCGCGGGTTACGAGCAGTACTTC. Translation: CASSLGAGYEQYF.

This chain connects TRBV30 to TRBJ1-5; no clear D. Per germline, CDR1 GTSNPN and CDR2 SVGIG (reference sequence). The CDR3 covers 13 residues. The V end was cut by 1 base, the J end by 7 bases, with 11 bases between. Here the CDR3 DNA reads TGTGCCTGGAGTGGAGGGAACGGGCAGCCCCAGCATTTT. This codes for CAWSGGNGQPQHF.

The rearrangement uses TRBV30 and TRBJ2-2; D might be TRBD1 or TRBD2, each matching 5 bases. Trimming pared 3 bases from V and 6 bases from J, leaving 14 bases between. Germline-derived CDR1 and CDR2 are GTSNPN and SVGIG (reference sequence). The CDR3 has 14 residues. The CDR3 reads CAWSAIQGAGELFF. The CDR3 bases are TGTGCCTGGAGCGCGATCCAGGGAGCCGGGGAGCTGTTTTTT.

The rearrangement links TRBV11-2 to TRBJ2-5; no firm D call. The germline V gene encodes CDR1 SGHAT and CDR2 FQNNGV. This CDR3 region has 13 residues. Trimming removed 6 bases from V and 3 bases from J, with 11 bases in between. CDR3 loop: CASRYNREETQYF. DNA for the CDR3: TGTGCCAGCAGGTACAACCGGGAAGAGACCCAGTACTTC.

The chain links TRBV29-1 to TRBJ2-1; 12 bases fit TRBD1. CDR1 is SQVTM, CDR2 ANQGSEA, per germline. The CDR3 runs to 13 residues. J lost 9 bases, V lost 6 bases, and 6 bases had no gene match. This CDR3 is CSVGQGARVEQFF. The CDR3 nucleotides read TGCAGCGTGGGACAGGGGGCGCGGGTTGAGCAGTTCTTC.

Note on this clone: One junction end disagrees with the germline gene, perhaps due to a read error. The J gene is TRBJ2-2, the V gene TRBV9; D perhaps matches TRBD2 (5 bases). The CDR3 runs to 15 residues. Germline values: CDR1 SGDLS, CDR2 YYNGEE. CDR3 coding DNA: TGTGCCAGCAGCGTTAGGACTGCGAACACCGGGGAGCTGTTCTTT. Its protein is CASSVRTANTGELFF.

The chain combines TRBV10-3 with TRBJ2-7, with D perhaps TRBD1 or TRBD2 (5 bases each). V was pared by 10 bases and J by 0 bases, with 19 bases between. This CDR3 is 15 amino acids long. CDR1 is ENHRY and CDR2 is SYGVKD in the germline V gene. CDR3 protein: CATWLGAGLSYEQYF. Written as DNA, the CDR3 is TGTGCCACCTGGCTCGGGGCAGGCCTCTCCTACGAGCAGTACTTC.